One and the same sample provided the 20 T cell receptor beta chains below, sequenced in a study of shared clonotypes between healthy human individuals. TCRdb's copy holds only in-frame clones and misses some; the assay was immunoSEQ multiplex PCR. The table records a few hundred thousand clones, 97% of them present only once. The sequenced sample was naive CD4+ T cells sorted from blood. The subset is: CD45RA+ positively selected. These receptors were collected from a woman aged 25 to 39 in good health.

V and J are TRBV5-4 and TRBJ2-3, with D unresolved. The CDR3 runs 15 residues. Trimming cost V 2 bases and J 2 bases, with 12 bases left between them. Germline V gives CDR1 SGHNT, CDR2 YYREEE (reference sequence). Written as DNA, the CDR3 is TGTGCCAGCAGCTTTGGCGCTCAGTTCACAGATACGCAGTATTTT. It encodes CASSFGAQFTDTQYF.

The rearrangement uses TRBV30 and TRBJ1-5, with D possibly matching TRBD1 (5 bases). V was shortened by 8 bases and J by 0 bases, with 17 bases between the two germline ends. This CDR3 is 15 amino acids long. The germline V gene has CDR1 GTSNPN and CDR2 SVGIG (reference sequence). The CDR3 is CARNTDTYSNQPQHF. The CDR3 nucleotides are TGTGCCCGAAATACGGACACCTATAGCAATCAGCCCCAGCATTTT.

The rearrangement links TRBV7-2 to TRBJ1-6; D unresolved. The CDR3 length is 11 residues. Per the germline V gene, CDR1 is SGHTA and CDR2 is FQGNSA. Trimming left V 4 bases short and J 11 bases short, with 6 bases between. In DNA, the CDR3 is TGTGCCAGCAGCTCTGTAACACCCCTCCACTTT. This encodes CASSSVTPLHF.

The V call is TRBV29-1, the J call TRBJ2-7, with 8 bases identical to TRBD2. Per the germline V gene, CDR1 is SQVTM and CDR2 is ANQGSEA. The CDR3 has 13 residues. With V trimmed by 6 bases and J by 3 bases, 7 bases remained unmatched. The DNA of the CDR3 is TGCAGCGTCCGAAGAGCGGGGGACTACGAGCAGTACTTC. Encoded protein: CSVRRAGDYEQYF.

V and J are TRBV5-1 and TRBJ2-7; 7 nucleotides line up with TRBD2. CDR3 length: 16 residues. J lost 2 bases, V lost 0 bases, and 8 bases had no gene match. Germline V gives CDR1 SGHRS, CDR2 YFSETQ. The CDR3, as DNA: TGCGCCAGCAGCTTGGCAAGCACGGGACTAACCTACGAGCAGTACTTC. Protein: CASSLASTGLTYEQYF.

The chain carries TRBV6-1 and TRBJ1-3; D not certain. V lost 2 bases and J lost 5, with 10 bases in between. CDR1 MNHNS and CDR2 SASEGT come from the germline V gene. The length of the CDR3 is 14 residues. The CDR3 DNA is TGTGCCAGCAGTGAATCGAAGCTCCGAAACACCATATATTTT. Protein product: CASSESKLRNTIYF.

The chain couples TRBV13 to TRBJ2-1; the D is unclear. There are 15 residues in the CDR3. V was clipped by 1 base and J by 7 bases, with 14 bases between them. Germline V gives CDR1 PRHDT, CDR2 FYEKMQ (reference sequence). Here the CDR3 DNA reads TGTGCCAGCAGCTTAGCTCGGTGGGAATGGAATGAGCAGTTCTTC. Its protein product is CASSLARWEWNEQFF.

The chain uses TRBV11-2 and TRBJ1-6, with 7 bases aligning to TRBD1. Trimming removed 5 bases from V and 14 bases from J; junction bases left unmatched: 12. CDR1 and CDR2 from the germline V gene are SGHAT and FQNNGV. CDR3 length: 14 residues. The DNA for the CDR3 is TGTGCCAGCAGCGCAAGAACCCAGGGGGGCACCCTCCACTTT. Its protein is CASSARTQGGTLHF.

In its sample, this clone was seen once. The CDR3 DNA is TGCAGCGTTGAGGCGGCCGGTTACAATGAGCAGTTCTTC. It encodes CSVEAAGYNEQFF. The chain combines TRBV29-1 with TRBJ2-1; D is uncertain. CDR1 is SQVTM, CDR2 ANQGSEA, per germline. The CDR3 runs to 13 residues. Trimming took off 3 bases at V and 4 bases at J, with 10 bases between the two ends.

The chain is built from TRBV4-2 and TRBJ1-4; D is possibly TRBD1 (6 bases). Germline loops: CDR1 LGHNA, CDR2 YNFKEQ. The CDR3 runs 15 residues. V was trimmed by 0 bases and J by 8 bases, leaving 13 bases between them. The CDR3 region has the DNA TGTGCCAGCAGCCAAGATTTCGCAGGGGAGGAAAAACTGTTTTTT. As protein: CASSQDFAGEEKLFF.

The J gene is TRBJ2-7, the V gene TRBV15, with D tentatively TRBD2 (6 bases). The CDR3 runs to 16 residues. CDR1 and CDR2 (germline): LNHNV, YYDKDF (reference sequence). V lost 1 base, J lost 0 bases, and 13 bases lay in between. The CDR3, as DNA: TGTGCCACCAGCAGAGGTGTGGCGGGAAACTCCTACGAGCAGTACTTC. Protein sequence: CATSRGVAGNSYEQYF.

About this clone itself: The sample has other DNA sequences that encode this CDR3 too. This sequence joins TRBV5-1 and TRBJ1-5; 7 positions match TRBD1. The germline V gene has CDR1 SGHRS and CDR2 YFSETQ. The CDR3 covers 15 residues. The V gene end was trimmed by 0 bases and the J gene end by 2 bases; junction bases not matched to a gene: 2. The CDR3 sequence is CASSLGQGGNQPQHF. In nucleotides, the CDR3 is TGCGCCAGCAGCTTGGGGCAGGGGGGCAATCAGCCCCAGCATTTT.

The DNA of the CDR3 is TGTGCCAGCAGCTTCGGGAGGAGTAATGAAGCTTTCTTT. This encodes CASSFGRSNEAFF. The V call is TRBV5-4, the J call TRBJ1-1; unclear D gene. V gave up 2 bases and J gave up 7 bases, with 12 bases separating them. The CDR3 covers 13 residues. Germline CDR1 SGHNT, CDR2 YYREEE (reference sequence).

The CDR3 region has the DNA TGTGCCAGCAGTGAACAGGGACTAGCGGGAGGGGCCGAGCAGTACTTC. Its translation: CASSEQGLAGGAEQYF. The chain carries TRBV6-1 and TRBJ2-7, with TRBD2 matching 16 bases. The junction had 4 bases not matched to a gene; V was cut back by 2 bases and J by 6 bases. Germline loops: CDR1 MNHNS, CDR2 SASEGT. This CDR3 contains 16 residues.

The rearrangement joins TRBV7-8 to TRBJ2-1, with TRBD2 matching 12 bases. J lost 8 bases, V lost 8 bases, and 10 bases had no gene match. The CDR3 extends over 15 amino acids. Germline-derived CDR1 and CDR2 are SGHVS and FQNEAQ. Here the CDR3 DNA reads TGTGCCAGCGCACCGCGGCTAGCGGGAGGGCATGAGCAGTTCTTC. Its translation is CASAPRLAGGHEQFF.

The chain carries TRBV10-3 and TRBJ2-7; 11 bases align to TRBD2. Germline CDR1 reads ENHRY; CDR2 reads SYGVKD. V lost 3 bases, J lost 4 bases, and 5 bases stayed unmatched. This CDR3 is built from 15 residues. CDR3 in amino acids: CAISETSGSIYEQYF. The CDR3 region has the DNA TGTGCCATCAGTGAAACTAGCGGGAGTATATACGAGCAGTACTTC.

This chain joins TRBV5-4 and TRBJ2-5; unclear D gene. The CDR3 runs 13 residues. Germline values: CDR1 SGHNT, CDR2 YYREEE (reference sequence). Trimming took 3 bases from V and 5 from J, leaving 11 bases between them. CDR3 nucleotides: TGTGCCAGCAGCTCGGTCAAGGGTGAGACCCAGTACTTC. Residues: CASSSVKGETQYF.

This chain connects TRBV10-3 to TRBJ2-7, with no clear D. This CDR3 comprises 12 residues. V gave up 5 bases and J gave up 4 bases, with 9 bases separating them. CDR1 is ENHRY and CDR2 is SYGVKD in the germline V gene. DNA for the CDR3: TGTGCCATCAGTCAAACAGCATACGAGCAGTACTTC. Translated, it gives CAISQTAYEQYF.

The chain has TRBV27 and TRBJ1-2; D is ambiguous. Trimming took 3 bases from V and 2 from J, leaving 7 bases between them. The CDR3 spans 13 residues. Germline lookup yields CDR1 MNHEY and CDR2 SMNVEV (reference sequence). CDR3 DNA sequence: TGTGCCAGCAGTTTCTATCAGAACTATGGCTACACCTTC. This sequence encodes CASSFYQNYGYTF.

CDR3 DNA: TGTGCCTGGGGTCGTGGACCCCGGGCAGAAGAGACCCAGTACTTC. Protein: CAWGRGPRAEETQYF. The chain has TRBV30 and TRBJ2-5; D remains unclear. This CDR3 contains 15 residues. Trimming pared 5 bases from V and 3 bases from J, leaving 19 bases between. The germline gives CDR1 GTSNPN, CDR2 SVGIG (reference sequence).